This is a list of T cell receptor beta chains from one sample in a study of T cell responses to AZD1222 COVID-19 vaccine. Clones were sequenced by immunoSEQ multiplex PCR, and TCRdb holds only the in-frame ones, with some missing. This sample has some 200,000 clones, with 93% found just once. The sequencing used peripheral blood, collected 28 days after the second AZD1222 dose. These receptors came from an adult who received the AZD1222 COVID-19 vaccine. The conserved cysteine and the conserved F or W are not part of the CDR3 here. The order of the fields is V gene, clone size, J gene, CDR3 protein. Clone size appears in some rows only: once, few, many, or a class for an expanded clone.

V gene: TRBV12-5; clone size: NA; J gene: TRBJ1-2; CDR3 protein: ASGNSGRLDGYT
V gene: TRBV19; clone size: NA; J gene: TRBJ1-1; CDR3 protein: ASSASAAGLTEAF
V gene: TRBV27; clone size: NA; J gene: TRBJ1-5; CDR3 protein: ASSLRAGENVQPQH
V gene: TRBV30; clone size: few; J gene: TRBJ2-3; CDR3 protein: AWRVDTQY
V gene: TRBV27; clone size: NA; J gene: TRBJ1-6; CDR3 protein: ASSLSWGNSPLH
V gene: TRBV6-5; clone size: NA; J gene: TRBJ2-7; CDR3 protein: ASSYGGANYEQY
V gene: TRBV20-1; clone size: NA; J gene: TRBJ1-6; CDR3 protein: SASRNSPLH
V gene: TRBV21-1; clone size: few; J gene: TRBJ1-2; CDR3 protein: ASSKGRTGGCNRLTQNYGYT
V gene: TRBV6-5; clone size: NA; J gene: TRBJ1-3; CDR3 protein: ASSRSHQEGNTIY
V gene: TRBV28; clone size: NA; J gene: TRBJ1-1; CDR3 protein: ASTKGGGVNTEAF
V gene: TRBV19; clone size: NA; J gene: TRBJ2-6; CDR3 protein: ASSRAANSGANVLT
V gene: TRBV5-4; clone size: NA; J gene: TRBJ1-2; CDR3 protein: AGTSGRQGLDYGYT
V gene: TRBV3-1/TRBV3-2; clone size: NA; J gene: TRBJ2-1; CDR3 protein: ASSFSGGVDNEQF
V gene: TRBV7-8; clone size: NA; J gene: TRBJ1-1; CDR3 protein: ASSLRAWAEAF
V gene: TRBV14; clone size: NA; J gene: TRBJ2-3; CDR3 protein: ASSPLAGMSDTQY
V gene: TRBV6-6; clone size: NA; J gene: TRBJ2-5; CDR3 protein: ASRVAGGLETQY
V gene: TRBV7-3; clone size: NA; J gene: TRBJ1-2; CDR3 protein: ASSAGNGYGYT
V gene: TRBV13; clone size: NA; J gene: TRBJ1-1; CDR3 protein: ASSSARGKAF
V gene: TRBV6-5; clone size: NA; J gene: TRBJ1-1; CDR3 protein: ASSSGWGATEAF
V gene: TRBV27; clone size: NA; J gene: TRBJ1-1; CDR3 protein: ASSLSWGNTEAF
V gene: TRBV18; clone size: once; J gene: TRBJ1-2; CDR3 protein: ASSPTQGNYGYT
V gene: TRBV2; clone size: NA; J gene: TRBJ2-1; CDR3 protein: ASGGDDYNEQF
V gene: TRBV19; clone size: NA; J gene: TRBJ1-5; CDR3 protein: ASSRGGPYNQPQH
V gene: TRBV2; clone size: NA; J gene: TRBJ2-1; CDR3 protein: ASDPLAGGVQF
V gene: TRBV7-9; clone size: NA; J gene: TRBJ2-1; CDR3 protein: ASSQGPPKYEQF
V gene: TRBV30; clone size: once; J gene: TRBJ1-4; CDR3 protein: AWSSGAREKLF
V gene: TRBV5-1; clone size: NA; J gene: TRBJ2-3; CDR3 protein: ASSLETGADTQY
V gene: TRBV4-3; clone size: NA; J gene: TRBJ1-2; CDR3 protein: ASSQDWGGSHYGYT
V gene: TRBV29-1; clone size: NA; J gene: TRBJ1-2; CDR3 protein: SVEGQGINGYT
V gene: TRBV6-2/TRBV6-3; clone size: NA; J gene: TRBJ1-6; CDR3 protein: ASSDAGSNSPLH
V gene: TRBV3-1/TRBV3-2; clone size: NA; J gene: TRBJ1-1; CDR3 protein: ASGETVNTEAF
V gene: TRBV28; clone size: NA; J gene: TRBJ1-2; CDR3 protein: ASSEGWGYT
V gene: TRBV7-3; clone size: NA; J gene: TRBJ2-3; CDR3 protein: ASSRQMPDTQY
V gene: TRBV6-6; clone size: few; J gene: TRBJ1-1; CDR3 protein: ASSYLSPGTEAF
V gene: TRBV3-1/TRBV3-2; clone size: once; J gene: TRBJ1-1; CDR3 protein: ASSRWDSRNTEAF
V gene: TRBV27; clone size: NA; J gene: TRBJ1-1; CDR3 protein: ASSSLTGGHTEAF
V gene: TRBV5-1; clone size: NA; J gene: TRBJ1-6; CDR3 protein: ASSERTGTSYNSPLH
V gene: TRBV6-5; clone size: once; J gene: TRBJ2-5; CDR3 protein: ACGTGDAQRTQY
V gene: TRBV9; clone size: NA; J gene: TRBJ1-4; CDR3 protein: ASSPRLPTTNEKLF
V gene: TRBV27; clone size: once; J gene: TRBJ2-4; CDR3 protein: ASSPRDRANIQY
V gene: TRBV28; clone size: NA; J gene: TRBJ1-2; CDR3 protein: ASSSDINYGYT
V gene: TRBV6-2/TRBV6-3; clone size: once; J gene: TRBJ2-1; CDR3 protein: ASSYSKGQGVYNEQF
V gene: TRBV3-1/TRBV3-2; clone size: once; J gene: TRBJ2-3; CDR3 protein: ASSQNGQSTDTQY
V gene: TRBV30; clone size: once; J gene: TRBJ2-1; CDR3 protein: AWAPAGYNEQF
V gene: TRBV2; clone size: NA; J gene: TRBJ1-1; CDR3 protein: ASSVFRVDEAF
V gene: TRBV5-4; clone size: few; J gene: TRBJ1-2; CDR3 protein: ASSLAGEVYT
V gene: TRBV29-1; clone size: NA; J gene: TRBJ1-4; CDR3 protein: SVEGREEKLF
V gene: TRBV3-1/TRBV3-2; clone size: NA; J gene: TRBJ1-6; CDR3 protein: ASSQDPGQDNSPLH
V gene: TRBV5-1; clone size: NA; J gene: TRBJ1-6; CDR3 protein: ASSPLGRQNSPLH
V gene: TRBV6-2/TRBV6-3; clone size: NA; J gene: TRBJ2-3; CDR3 protein: ASSYPGTFTSTDTQY
V gene: TRBV11-2; clone size: NA; J gene: TRBJ1-1; CDR3 protein: ASSLAGLDTEAF
V gene: TRBV18; clone size: NA; J gene: TRBJ2-3; CDR3 protein: ASSPRTSGDTQY
V gene: TRBV3-1/TRBV3-2; clone size: once; J gene: TRBJ1-4; CDR3 protein: ASSQVTEKLF
V gene: TRBV7-9; clone size: NA; J gene: TRBJ1-5; CDR3 protein: ASSPPGLEGNQPQH
V gene: TRBV27; clone size: NA; J gene: TRBJ2-7; CDR3 protein: ASGIDSRYEQY
V gene: TRBV5-1; clone size: few; J gene: TRBJ1-5; CDR3 protein: ASSFEGAKPQH
V gene: TRBV28; clone size: NA; J gene: TRBJ1-4; CDR3 protein: ASSLFLGTSRGKLF
V gene: TRBV15; clone size: NA; J gene: TRBJ2-3; CDR3 protein: ATSSSGGGTDTQY
V gene: TRBV5-6; clone size: NA; J gene: TRBJ1-1; CDR3 protein: ASTTTVENTEAF
V gene: TRBV14; clone size: once; J gene: TRBJ1-1; CDR3 protein: ASSHLSGVRTEAF